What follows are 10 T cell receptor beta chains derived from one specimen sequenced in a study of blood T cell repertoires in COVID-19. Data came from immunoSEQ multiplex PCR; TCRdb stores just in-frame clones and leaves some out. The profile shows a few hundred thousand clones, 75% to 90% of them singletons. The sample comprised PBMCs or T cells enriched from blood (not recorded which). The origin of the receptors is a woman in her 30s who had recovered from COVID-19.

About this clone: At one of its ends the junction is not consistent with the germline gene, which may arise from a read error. The chain's CDR3 is CASGLTSDTQYF. CDR3 bases: TGTGCCAGCGGCTTGACTTCGGATACGCAGTATTTT. The V gene is TRBV7-2, the J gene TRBJ2-3; D unresolved. The germline V gene encodes CDR1 SGHTA and CDR2 FQGNSA. The CDR3 sequence is 12 residues long.

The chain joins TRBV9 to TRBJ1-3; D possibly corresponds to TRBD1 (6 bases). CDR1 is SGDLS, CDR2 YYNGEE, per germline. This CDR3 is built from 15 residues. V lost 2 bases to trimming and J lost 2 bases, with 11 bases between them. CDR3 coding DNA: TGTGCCAGCAGCGTTAACAGGGTTGCTGGAAACACCATATATTTT. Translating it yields CASSVNRVAGNTIYF.

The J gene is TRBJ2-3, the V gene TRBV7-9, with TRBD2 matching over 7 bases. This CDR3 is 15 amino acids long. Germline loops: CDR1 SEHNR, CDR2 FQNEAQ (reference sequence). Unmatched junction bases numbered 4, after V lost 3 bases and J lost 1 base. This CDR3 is CASSLSGARTDTQYF. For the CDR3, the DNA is TGTGCCAGCAGCTTGAGCGGGGCCCGCACAGATACGCAGTATTTT.

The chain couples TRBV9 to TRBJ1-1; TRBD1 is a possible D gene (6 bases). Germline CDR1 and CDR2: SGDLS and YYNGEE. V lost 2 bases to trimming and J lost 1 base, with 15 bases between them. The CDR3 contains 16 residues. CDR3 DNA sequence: TGTGCCAGCAGCGTTAAAGCAGGGGCAGCGAACACTGAAGCTTTCTTT. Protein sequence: CASSVKAGAANTEAFF.

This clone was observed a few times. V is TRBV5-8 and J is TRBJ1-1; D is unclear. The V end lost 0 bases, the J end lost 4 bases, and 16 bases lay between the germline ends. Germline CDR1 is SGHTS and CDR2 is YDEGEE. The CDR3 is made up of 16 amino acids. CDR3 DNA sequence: TGTGCCAGCAGCTTGGTCGGGTCCCTTATGGGCACTGAAGCTTTCTTT. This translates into CASSLVGSLMGTEAFF.

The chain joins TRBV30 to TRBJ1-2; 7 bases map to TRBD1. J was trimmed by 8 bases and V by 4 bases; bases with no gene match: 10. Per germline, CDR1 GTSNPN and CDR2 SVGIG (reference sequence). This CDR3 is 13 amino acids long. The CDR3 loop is CAWTVQGRSGYTF. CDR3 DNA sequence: TGTGCCTGGACGGTACAGGGGAGGTCGGGCTACACCTTC.

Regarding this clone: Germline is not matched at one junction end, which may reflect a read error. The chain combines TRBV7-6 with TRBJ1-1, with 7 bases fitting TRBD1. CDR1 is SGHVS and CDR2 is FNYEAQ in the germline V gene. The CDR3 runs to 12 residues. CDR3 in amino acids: CASSPTGFESFF. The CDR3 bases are TGTGCCAGCAGCCCGACAGGGTTTGAATCTTTCTTT. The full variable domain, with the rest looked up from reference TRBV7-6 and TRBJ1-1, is GAGVSQSPRYKVTKRGQDVALRCDPISGHVSLYWYRQALGQGPEFLTYFNYEAQQDKSGLPNDRFSAERPEGSISTLTIQRTEQRDSAMYRCASSPTGFESFFGQGTRLTVV.

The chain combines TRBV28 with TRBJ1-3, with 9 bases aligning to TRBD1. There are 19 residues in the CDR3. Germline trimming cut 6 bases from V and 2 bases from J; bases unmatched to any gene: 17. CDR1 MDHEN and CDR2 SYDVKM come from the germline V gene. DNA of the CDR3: TGTGCCAGCAGCCTGATCCGGGACAGGGTGGGTATGGCTGGAAACACCATATATTTT. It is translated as CASSLIRDRVGMAGNTIYF.

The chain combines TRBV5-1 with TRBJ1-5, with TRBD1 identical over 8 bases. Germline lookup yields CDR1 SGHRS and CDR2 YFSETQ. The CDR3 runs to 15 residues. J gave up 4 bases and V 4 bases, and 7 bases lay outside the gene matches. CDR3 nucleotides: TGCGCCAGCAGCGACGGACAGGGCGGTAATCAGCCCCAGCATTTT. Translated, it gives CASSDGQGGNQPQHF.

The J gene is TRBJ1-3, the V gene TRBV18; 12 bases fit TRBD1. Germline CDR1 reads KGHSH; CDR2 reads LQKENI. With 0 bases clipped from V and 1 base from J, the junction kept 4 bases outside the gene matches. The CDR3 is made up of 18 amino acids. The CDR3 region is CASSPPGTGGASGNTIYF. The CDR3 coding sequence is TGTGCCAGCTCACCACCCGGGACAGGGGGCGCATCTGGAAACACCATATATTTT.